What follows are 30 T cell receptor beta chains derived from one specimen sequenced in a study of control samples from healthy donors and cancer patients. TCRdb's copy holds only in-frame clones and misses some; the assay was immunoSEQ multiplex PCR. The repertoire includes around 75,000 clones, 85% to 95% of them detected once, and almost 6% sits in the top ten. Specimen: blood. All receptors come from a woman aged 60 to 75 in good health.

The CDR3 loop reads CASIVNPKTVASYEQYF. The CDR3, as DNA: TGCGCCAGCATCGTCAACCCTAAGACGGTTGCCTCCTACGAGCAGTACTTC. J is TRBJ2-7 and V is TRBV5-1; D remains unclear. The V end lost 6 bases, the J end lost 0 bases, and 22 bases lay between the germline ends. There are 17 residues in the CDR3. Germline V lookup: CDR1 SGHRS, CDR2 YFSETQ.

V and J are TRBV10-1 and TRBJ2-5; 8 bases line up with TRBD2. The end of the DNA is better explained by TRBJ2-7, so the J call may be wrong. This CDR3 spans 15 amino acids. Germline V gene sequence: CDR1 WNHNN, CDR2 SYGVQD (reference sequence). CDR3 amino acids: CASSEAGGNSGEQYF. The CDR3 DNA follows: TGCGCCAGCAGTGAGGCGGGGGGCAATTCGGGCGAGCAGTACTTC.

This clone showed up just once. The rearrangement joins TRBV4-1 to TRBJ2-7; D may be TRBD1 or TRBD2 (5 bases each). Germline values: CDR1 MGHRA, CDR2 YSYEKL. The CDR3 loop spans 14 amino acids. With 6 bases removed from V and 5 bases from J, the gap between germline ends came to 17 bases. The CDR3 DNA reads as TGCGCCAGCAGTTCCGGGACCTGGTCGAACGAGCAGTACTTC. Amino acids: CASSSGTWSNEQYF.

The chain carries TRBV9 and TRBJ2-7; D remains ambiguous. Germline assignment: CDR1 SGDLS and CDR2 YYNGEE. The CDR3 is made up of 16 amino acids. Trimming left V 4 bases short and J 9 bases short, with 26 bases between. CDR3 amino acids: CASSPDQVGVDDGQYF. CDR3 nucleotide sequence: TGTGCCAGCAGCCCCGACCAAGTAGGAGTCGACGACGGGCAGTACTTC.

Here the CDR3 reads CASSLGLDYEQYF. Here the CDR3 DNA reads TGTGCCAGCAGCTTGGGACTAGATTACGAGCAGTACTTC. The chain joins TRBV5-8 to TRBJ2-7, with a weak D call TRBD2 (6 bases). The CDR3 runs 13 residues. Germline V gene sequence: CDR1 SGHTS, CDR2 YDEGEE. V lost 0 bases and J 4 bases, leaving 8 bases between the germline ends.

This chain's CDR3 is CASSRTETNEKLFF. CDR3 DNA sequence: TGTGCCAGCAGCCGGACCGAAACTAATGAAAAACTGTTTTTT. V usage is TRBV5-8 and J usage is TRBJ1-4; D gene uncertain. V lost 4 bases and J lost 1, with 8 bases in between. This CDR3 is built from 14 residues. The germline gives CDR1 SGHTS, CDR2 YDEGEE.

Only one count was recorded for this clone. This chain connects TRBV24-1 to TRBJ2-1; D gene uncertain. V lost 7 bases, J lost 0 bases, and 6 bases lay in between. There are 13 residues in the CDR3. CDR1 is KGHDR and CDR2 is SFDVKD in the germline V gene. The CDR3 protein is CATRTSSYNEQFF. The CDR3 nucleotides are TGTGCCACCAGAACGAGCTCCTACAATGAGCAGTTCTTC.

V usage is TRBV7-9 and J usage is TRBJ2-7; D possibly corresponds to TRBD2 (5 bases). The CDR3 totals 18 residues. Germline V gene data show CDR1 as SEHNR and CDR2 as FQNEAQ (reference sequence). V gave up 3 bases and J gave up 2 bases, with 23 bases separating them. Here the CDR3 DNA reads TGTGCCAGCAGCTTGTCTCTCATACCAGATGGACTGACCTACGAGCAGTACTTC. It yields the protein CASSLSLIPDGLTYEQYF.

The gene calls are TRBV11-2 and TRBJ2-3; the D gene could be TRBD1 or TRBD2 (5 bases each). The germline V gene has CDR1 SGHAT and CDR2 FQNNGV. Trimming cost V 5 bases and J 0 bases, with 9 bases left between them. The CDR3 totals 14 residues. CDR3 in amino acids: CASSIGTSTDTQYF. The CDR3 DNA follows: TGTGCCAGCAGCATCGGGACCAGCACAGATACGCAGTATTTT.

The chain couples TRBV6-5 to TRBJ1-1; no firm D call. Deletions cut 4 bases from V and 1 base from J, with 10 bases between. Germline lookup yields CDR1 MNHEY and CDR2 SVGAGI. The CDR3 is 14 amino acids. This CDR3 reads CASSWGTGNTEAFF. The CDR3 DNA reads as TGTGCCAGCAGTTGGGGAACCGGGAACACTGAAGCTTTCTTT.

This chain joins TRBV28 and TRBJ1-4; maybe TRBD1 (6 bases). The germline V gene encodes CDR1 MDHEN and CDR2 SYDVKM. Trimming cost V 5 bases and J 8 bases, with 15 bases left between them. This CDR3 has 14 amino acids. CDR3 nucleotides: TGTGCCAGCAGTGGGGGGGCCGATCGAGAAAAACTGTTTTTT. It is translated as CASSGGADREKLFF.

The CDR3 sequence: CASSPSGGPTKQFF. The CDR3 DNA reads TGTGCCAGCAGCCCCTCAGGGGGCCCAACGAAGCAGTTCTTC. This chain links TRBV7-3 with TRBJ2-1; 8 bases map to TRBD1. CDR1 is SGHTA, CDR2 FQGTGA, per germline. The CDR3 is 14 amino acids. V was pared by 5 bases and J by 11 bases, with 11 bases of the junction left unmatched.

The rearrangement links TRBV7-9 to TRBJ2-7, with 9 nucleotides matching TRBD1. The length of the CDR3 is 14 residues. The J segment lost 2 bases and the V segment lost 4 bases, leaving 3 bases of the junction unmatched. The germline V gene has CDR1 SEHNR and CDR2 FQNEAQ (reference sequence). CDR3 loop: CASSSRQGAYEQYF. The CDR3 nucleotides read TGTGCCAGCAGCTCACGACAGGGGGCCTACGAGCAGTACTTC.

The chain employs TRBV6-2 or TRBV6-3 and TRBJ1-4; no reliable D call. Per the germline V gene, CDR1 is MNHEY and CDR2 is SVGEGT. The CDR3 is 17 residues long. V was cut by 2 bases and J by 8 bases, with 21 bases left in between. This CDR3 is CASSYPTDGNRKEKLFF. Here the CDR3 DNA reads TGTGCCAGCAGTTACCCCACCGACGGCAATAGGAAGGAAAAACTGTTTTTT.

This CDR3 reads CASRLRGQLNTEAFF. The CDR3 DNA reads TGTGCCAGCCGACTCCGGGGACAGTTGAACACTGAAGCTTTCTTT. V is TRBV6-5 and J is TRBJ1-1; TRBD1 aligns across 7 bases. Germline CDR1 reads MNHEY; CDR2 reads SVGAGI. The V segment lost 8 bases and the J segment 0 bases; nucleotides outside the gene matches: 9. The CDR3 has 15 amino acids.

V usage is TRBV19 and J usage is TRBJ2-1; 10 positions agree with TRBD1. CDR1 and CDR2 (germline): LNHDA, SQIVND (reference sequence). The ends lost 3 bases at V and 6 bases at J; junction bases unmatched: 5. This CDR3 spans 15 amino acids. CDR3 sequence reads: CASSIGTGVRNEQFF. DNA for the CDR3: TGTGCCAGTAGTATCGGGACAGGGGTACGCAATGAGCAGTTCTTC.

This clone was seen only a few times. The chain links TRBV3-1 (or the pseudogene TRBV3-2) to TRBJ2-1; D is unclear. From germline, CDR1 is LGHDT and CDR2 YNNKEL (reference sequence). V lost 6 bases to trimming and J lost 9 bases, with 21 bases between them. The CDR3 loop spans 15 amino acids. This CDR3 reads CASRPGRPSRGEQFF. The CDR3 bases are TGTGCCAGCAGGCCAGGCCGCCCCTCCCGCGGTGAGCAGTTCTTC.

The gene calls are TRBV18 and TRBJ1-1; a weak D match, TRBD1 (5 bases). The CDR3 contains 15 residues. Between the trimmed V and J ends, which lost 0 bases and 0 bases, there was a span of 8 bases. In germline, CDR1 is KGHSH, CDR2 LQKENI. The CDR3 loop reads CASSPPIRVNTEAFF. The CDR3 nucleotides read TGTGCCAGCTCACCACCAATCAGGGTGAACACTGAAGCTTTCTTT.

J is TRBJ2-7 and V is TRBV28; TRBD2 matches at 12 bases. The length of the CDR3 is 15 residues. Trimming took 6 bases from V and 1 from J; bases not matched to a gene: 4. CDR1 and CDR2 from the germline V gene are MDHEN and SYDVKM. Here the CDR3 reads CASRVTSGRSYEQYF. In nucleotides, the CDR3 is TGTGCCAGCAGGGTAACTAGCGGGAGGTCCTACGAGCAGTACTTC.

The chain carries TRBV28 and TRBJ2-1, with 7 positions matching TRBD2. J gave up 6 bases and V 3 bases, and 5 bases lay outside the gene matches. The germline V gene encodes CDR1 MDHEN and CDR2 SYDVKM. This CDR3 has 14 amino acids. As DNA, the CDR3 is TGTGCCAGCAGTTTCGGCGGGGGAGGCAATGAGCAGTTCTTC. Translated: CASSFGGGGNEQFF.

V is TRBV4-1 and J is TRBJ2-1, with a tentative D call TRBD1 (6 bases). Germline lookup yields CDR1 MGHRA and CDR2 YSYEKL. The CDR3 length is 18 residues. V lost 2 bases, J lost 4 bases, and 21 bases lay in between. This CDR3 reads CASSQNSGTQGPYNEQFF. Here the CDR3 DNA reads TGCGCCAGCAGCCAAAACTCTGGGACCCAGGGGCCATACAATGAGCAGTTCTTC.

The chain is built from TRBV6-5 and TRBJ1-3, with a tentative D call TRBD1 (5 bases). The V gene lost 8 bases and the J gene lost 0 bases, with 11 bases spanning the gap. The length of the CDR3 is 14 residues. Germline values: CDR1 MNHEY, CDR2 SVGAGI. This chain's CDR3 is CASGGLISGNTIYF. The CDR3 DNA reads TGTGCCAGCGGGGGACTGATCTCTGGAAACACCATATATTTT.

This clone was detected a few times. This chain joins TRBV28 and TRBJ1-2; D is unclear. With 3 bases removed from V and 4 bases from J, the gap between germline ends came to 9 bases. The CDR3 is 13 residues long. CDR1 is MDHEN and CDR2 is SYDVKM in the germline V gene. This CDR3 reads CASSLGYFYGYTF. The CDR3 region has the DNA TGTGCCAGCAGTTTGGGCTACTTCTATGGCTACACCTTC.

The V call is TRBV5-1, the J call TRBJ2-5, with D perhaps matching TRBD2 (6 bases). The germline V and J ends were trimmed by 5 bases and 5 bases, with 22 bases remaining between them. CDR1 and CDR2 (germline): SGHRS, YFSETQ. The CDR3 is made up of 16 amino acids. The CDR3 reads CASRSAAGGGGETQYF. CDR3 coding DNA: TGCGCCAGCAGATCTGCCGCCGGGGGAGGTGGCGAGACCCAGTACTTC.

This clone was seen only once. V gene TRBV6-5 combines with J gene TRBJ1-2, with 7 bases fitting TRBD1. This CDR3 is 14 amino acids long. CDR1 and CDR2 from the germline V gene are MNHEY and SVGAGI. J lost 0 bases, V lost 5 bases, and 3 bases had no gene match. The CDR3 nucleotides are TGTGCCAGCAGTCCAGGGGGAGCTAACTATGGCTACACCTTC. Residues: CASSPGGANYGYTF.

The V call is TRBV3-1 (or the pseudogene TRBV3-2), the J call TRBJ2-3; either TRBD1 or TRBD2 may supply D (6 bases each). CDR1 LGHDT and CDR2 YNNKEL come from the germline V gene (reference sequence). CDR3 length: 15 residues. V lost 2 bases and J lost 3, with 12 bases in between. The CDR3 loop is CASSQTGALTDTQYF. CDR3 DNA: TGTGCCAGCAGCCAAACGGGGGCGCTGACAGATACGCAGTATTTT.

This chain joins TRBV27 and TRBJ2-3; the match to TRBD1 covers 7 bases. Losses at the gene ends were 2 bases for V and 2 bases for J; bases not matched to a gene: 4. CDR3 length equals 15 residues. In germline, CDR1 is MNHEY, CDR2 SMNVEV (reference sequence). Here the CDR3 reads CASSLRGLNTDTQYF. In DNA, the CDR3 is TGTGCCAGCAGTTTAAGGGGGCTAAACACAGATACGCAGTATTTT.

The CDR3 sequence: CASRSKRTGGGTEAFF. The CDR3 coding sequence is TGTGCCAGCAGATCAAAAAGGACAGGGGGCGGGACTGAAGCTTTCTTT. The rearrangement uses TRBV28 and TRBJ1-1; 11 nucleotides agree with TRBD1. The CDR3 has 16 amino acids. J lost 5 bases, V lost 6 bases, and 11 bases had no gene match. Per the germline V gene, CDR1 is MDHEN and CDR2 is SYDVKM.

This clone occurred once. The chain joins TRBV27 to TRBJ2-7, with TRBD1 as a possible D gene (6 bases). The germline V gene has CDR1 MNHEY and CDR2 SMNVEV (reference sequence). The CDR3 has 16 amino acids. The V gene lost 5 bases and the J gene lost 0 bases, with 17 bases spanning the gap. CDR3 nucleotide sequence: TGTGCCAGCAGTCTCCATACCGGGACAATCTCCTACGAGCAGTACTTC. It is translated as CASSLHTGTISYEQYF.

This clone occurred once. The chain carries TRBV28 and TRBJ2-3, with unresolved D. V was trimmed by 7 bases and J by 1 base, leaving 12 bases between them. The CDR3 length is 14 residues. Germline CDR1 reads MDHEN; CDR2 reads SYDVKM. In DNA, the CDR3 is TGTGCCAGCACCCCCGCGCTAGGCACAGATACGCAGTATTTT. Translation: CASTPALGTDTQYF.